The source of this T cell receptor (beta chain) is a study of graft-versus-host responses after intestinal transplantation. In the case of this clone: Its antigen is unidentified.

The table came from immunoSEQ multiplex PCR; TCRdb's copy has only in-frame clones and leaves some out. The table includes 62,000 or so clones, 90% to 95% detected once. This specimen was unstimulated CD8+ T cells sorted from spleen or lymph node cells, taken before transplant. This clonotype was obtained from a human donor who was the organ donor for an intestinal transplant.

The CDR3 loop is CASSAQVLYEQYF. The CDR3 DNA follows: TGTGCCAGCTCAGCTCAGGTCCTCTACGAGCAGTACTTC. The V gene is TRBV6-1, the J gene TRBJ2-7, with D unclear. V shed 8 bases and J shed 3 bases, with 14 bases lying between them. The germline CDR1 and CDR2 sequences are MNHNS and SASEGT. This CDR3 is built from 13 residues.